Shown below are 32 T cell receptor beta chains from a single sample sequenced in a study of T cell changes during pregnancy in multiple sclerosis. Data came from immunoSEQ multiplex PCR; TCRdb stores just in-frame clones and leaves some out. The table records about 53,000 clones, around 87% of them present only once. This specimen consisted of peripheral blood, obtained after pregnancy. All receptors derive from a female donor in good health, enrolled as a control in a pregnancy study.

V gene TRBV6-5 combines with J gene TRBJ1-3; no clear D gene. The germline gives CDR1 MNHEY, CDR2 SVGAGI. The CDR3 loop spans 13 amino acids. V dropped 10 bases and J dropped 0 bases, with 10 bases sitting between them. As DNA, the CDR3 is TGTGCCACCCTGAGGAGCTCTGGAAACACCATATATTTT. Translated: CATLRSSGNTIYF.

The V and J genes are TRBV20-1 and TRBJ2-7, with D unresolved. This CDR3 spans 11 amino acids. Germline V gene lookup returns CDR1 DFQATT and CDR2 SNEGSKA (reference sequence). Trimming shortened V by 6 bases and J by 2 bases, and 8 bases separated the two germline ends. CDR3: CSAPKTYEQYF. The CDR3 DNA follows: TGCAGTGCCCCTAAAACCTACGAGCAGTACTTC.

The CDR3 nucleotides read TGTGCCAGCAGTGACTCGGAGACAGGGGGCACAGATACGCAGTATTTT. It is translated as CASSDSETGGTDTQYF. The chain uses TRBV6-4 and TRBJ2-3; 8 nucleotides agree with TRBD1. This CDR3 has 16 amino acids. Unmatched junction bases numbered 3, after V lost 0 bases and J lost 1 base. From germline, CDR1 is MRHNA and CDR2 SNTAGT.

This rearrangement joins TRBV9 to TRBJ2-1; D gene unclear. This CDR3 has 14 residues. The V end lost 0 bases, the J end lost 7 bases, and 11 bases lay between the germline ends. In germline, CDR1 is SGDLS, CDR2 YYNGEE. This CDR3 is CASSVGGATNEQFF. In DNA, the CDR3 is TGTGCCAGCAGCGTAGGAGGAGCGACTAATGAGCAGTTCTTC.

This clone occurred once. V gene TRBV30 combines with J gene TRBJ2-7; the match to TRBD1 covers 12 bases. The CDR3 contains 14 residues. CDR1 is GTSNPN, CDR2 SVGIG, per germline (reference sequence). J was trimmed by 5 bases and V by 8 bases; bases with no gene match: 10. The CDR3 sequence: CAGSTGTGGDEQYF. CDR3 in DNA: TGTGCCGGCTCCACCGGGACAGGGGGCGACGAGCAGTACTTC.

The V gene is TRBV5-1, the J gene TRBJ2-7; possible D gene TRBD1, 6 bases. CDR1 SGHRS and CDR2 YFSETQ come from the germline V gene. The CDR3 has 12 residues. V dropped 3 bases and J dropped 6 bases, with 10 bases sitting between them. This CDR3 is CASSSTGLEQYF. The CDR3 nucleotides are TGCGCCAGCAGCTCCACAGGGCTCGAGCAGTACTTC.

This chain connects TRBV5-4 to TRBJ1-4; 10 bases are a match to TRBD1. The CDR3 contains 15 residues. CDR1 SGHNT and CDR2 YYREEE come from the germline V gene (reference sequence). Unmatched junction bases numbered 4, after V lost 4 bases and J lost 4 bases. The CDR3 is CASSPGQGFNEKLFF. CDR3 nucleotides: TGTGCCAGCAGCCCGGGACAGGGGTTTAATGAAAAACTGTTTTTT.

The rearrangement joins TRBV2 to TRBJ2-7; TRBD1 matches at 9 bases. The V and J ends lost 6 bases and 7 bases, in that order; junction bases with no gene match: 7. The CDR3 spans 13 residues. Germline-derived CDR1 and CDR2 are SNHLY and FYNNEI. The CDR3 is CASRPGDRDEQYF. The CDR3 nucleotides are TGTGCCAGCAGACCCGGGGACAGGGATGAGCAGTACTTC.

This clone is a singleton in its sample. The rearrangement links TRBV11-3 to TRBJ2-2; D unclear. The V gene's germline CDR1 is SGHNT and CDR2 YENEEA. CDR3 length equals 12 residues. The germline V and J ends were trimmed by 4 bases and 13 bases, with 13 bases remaining between them. The CDR3 region is CASSSLRDVLFF. The CDR3 nucleotides are TGTGCCAGCAGCTCCCTGAGAGATGTGCTGTTTTTT.

The CDR3 is CASSFRGALFF. CDR3 nucleotides: TGTGCCAGCAGCTTCCGGGGAGCGCTGTTTTTT. This sequence joins TRBV5-6 and TRBJ1-4, with unresolved D. CDR1 is SGHDT, CDR2 YYEEEE, per germline. CDR3 size: 11 residues. V was trimmed by 2 bases and J by 14 bases, leaving 10 bases between them.

This chain uses TRBV7-3 with TRBJ2-7; 7 nucleotides align to TRBD1. The length of the CDR3 is 14 residues. Unmatched junction bases numbered 2, after V lost 3 bases and J lost 0 bases. Per germline, CDR1 SGHTA and CDR2 FQGTGA. In DNA form, the CDR3 reads TGTGCCAGCAGCTTGACAGGGAACTCCTACGAGCAGTACTTC. Encoded protein: CASSLTGNSYEQYF.

The CDR3 DNA sequence: TGTGCCAGCAGCGTAGGAGCGGGGGGCTACAATGAGCAGTTCTTC. It codes for CASSVGAGGYNEQFF. V usage is TRBV9 and J usage is TRBJ2-1; the match to TRBD2 covers 9 bases. Germline CDR1 reads SGDLS; CDR2 reads YYNGEE. V dropped 0 bases and J dropped 3; count of bases not matched to a gene: 1. There are 15 residues in the CDR3.

This chain connects TRBV7-2 to TRBJ1-5; no clear D. The ends were cut back, 2 bases at V and 0 bases at J, with 8 bases in the middle. The germline V gene encodes CDR1 SGHTA and CDR2 FQGNSA. The length of the CDR3 is 15 residues. The CDR3 nucleotides read TGTGCCAGCAGCTTAAGCGTAGGTAGCAATCAGCCCCAGCATTTT. It is translated as CASSLSVGSNQPQHF.

The CDR3 is CASSQGGVMETQYF. Here the CDR3 DNA reads TGCGCCAGCAGCCAAGGGGGAGTAATGGAGACCCAGTACTTC. The genes are TRBV4-1 and TRBJ2-5, with D possibly TRBD2 on 5 matching bases. Germline assignment: CDR1 MGHRA and CDR2 YSYEKL. This CDR3 is 14 amino acids long. V was shortened by 1 base and J by 5 bases, with 11 bases between the two germline ends.

The rearrangement links TRBV18 to TRBJ2-5, with D tentatively TRBD2 (5 bases). There are 16 residues in the CDR3. Germline CDR1 is KGHSH and CDR2 is LQKENI. V was trimmed by 0 bases and J by 2 bases, leaving 13 bases between them. The CDR3 sequence: CASSPPSSPFQETQYF. As DNA, the CDR3 is TGTGCCAGCTCACCACCTTCTAGCCCCTTTCAAGAGACCCAGTACTTC.

The chain uses TRBV5-5 and TRBJ2-3, with a tentative D call TRBD2 (6 bases). CDR3 size: 13 residues. Per the germline V gene, CDR1 is SGHKS and CDR2 is YYEKEE (reference sequence). Between the trimmed V and J ends, which lost 3 bases and 4 bases, there was a span of 9 bases. Written as DNA, the CDR3 is TGTGCCAGCAGCTGGGGGGAACCAGATACGCAGTATTTT. Protein: CASSWGEPDTQYF.

The gene calls are TRBV7-7 and TRBJ1-1; 10 nucleotides match TRBD1. Germline CDR1 and CDR2: SSHAT and FNYEAQ (reference sequence). V trimming: 8 bases; J trimming: 4 bases; junction bases outside the gene matches: 10. CDR3 length: 15 amino acids. As DNA, the CDR3 is TGTGCCAGCCCCTCAACGACAGGGGGCACCACTGAAGCTTTCTTT. This gives the protein CASPSTTGGTTEAFF.

The gene calls are TRBV5-1 and TRBJ2-7; 7 bases are shared with TRBD1. With V trimmed by 6 bases and J by 7 bases, 13 bases remained unmatched. CDR1 is SGHRS, CDR2 YFSETQ, per germline. This CDR3 comprises 14 residues. Here the CDR3 DNA reads TGCGCCAGCAACCGGGACAGCAGCCTTGGGGAGCAGTACTTC. The encoded protein is CASNRDSSLGEQYF.

The DNA of the CDR3 is TGTGCCATCAGAGGGGTTAGCAATCAGCCCCAGCATTTT. It yields the protein CAIRGVSNQPQHF. The chain joins TRBV10-3 to TRBJ1-5, with D perhaps TRBD1 (5 bases). The V end was cut by 6 bases, the J end by 0 bases, with 6 bases between. Germline values: CDR1 ENHRY, CDR2 SYGVKD. CDR3 length: 13 amino acids.

In its sample, this clone was seen once. The chain carries TRBV7-9 and TRBJ1-2, with 10 bases fitting TRBD1. V lost 0 bases to trimming and J lost 8 bases; unmatched junction nucleotides: 3. CDR1 SEHNR and CDR2 FQNEAQ come from the germline V gene (reference sequence). The CDR3 has 14 residues. The DNA for the CDR3 is TGTGCCAGCAGCTTAGCAGGGACAGGGGAGGGCTACACCTTC. Its translation: CASSLAGTGEGYTF.

The chain combines TRBV7-9 with TRBJ2-3; D uncertain. The germline V gene encodes CDR1 SEHNR and CDR2 FQNEAQ (reference sequence). Deletions cut 3 bases from V and 5 bases from J, with 6 bases between. The CDR3 runs 12 residues. The CDR3 region has the DNA TGTGCCAGCAGCTTTGGCGGAGATACGCAGTATTTT. As protein: CASSFGGDTQYF.

The V and J genes are TRBV7-9 and TRBJ1-2; TRBD1 matches at 7 bases. This CDR3 comprises 17 residues. CDR1 is SEHNR and CDR2 is FQNEAQ in the germline V gene (reference sequence). After removal of 6 bases from V and 5 bases from J, the junction contained 18 bases not matched to a gene. The CDR3 loop reads CASRGTVSANAPYGYTF. The DNA of the CDR3 is TGTGCCAGCAGGGGGACAGTTAGCGCTAATGCCCCTTATGGCTACACCTTC.

The rearrangement links TRBV5-1 to TRBJ1-3, with D maybe TRBD1 (6 bases). There are 14 residues in the CDR3. CDR1 is SGHRS, CDR2 YFSETQ, per germline. V lost 5 bases and J 1 base, leaving 10 bases between the germline ends. The CDR3 protein is CASRRDMSGNTIYF. CDR3 DNA: TGCGCCAGCAGAAGGGACATGTCTGGAAACACCATATATTTT.

The chain has TRBV27 and TRBJ2-5; possibly TRBD2 for D (6 bases). The CDR3 is 14 amino acids. V lost 8 bases and J 5 bases, leaving 18 bases between the germline ends. CDR1 is MNHEY, CDR2 SMNVEV, per germline (reference sequence). The CDR3, as DNA: TGTGCCAGCGCCCGGGACTTTACTCCGGAGACCCAGTACTTC. The encoded protein is CASARDFTPETQYF.

This chain connects TRBV6-1 to TRBJ1-4; 10 bases line up with TRBD1. Germline V gives CDR1 MNHNS, CDR2 SASEGT. The CDR3 loop spans 16 amino acids. V lost 3 bases and J lost 6; bases outside the gene matches: 7. CDR3 amino acids: CASSEATGGGDEKLFF. In DNA form, the CDR3 reads TGTGCCAGCAGTGAGGCGACAGGGGGCGGGGATGAAAAACTGTTTTTT.

The chain has TRBV4-3 and TRBJ2-7; tentatively, D is TRBD1 (6 bases). Trimming left V 4 bases short and J 3 bases short, with 10 bases between. The V gene's germline CDR1 is LGHNA and CDR2 YSLEER. This CDR3 has 13 amino acids. For the CDR3, the DNA is TGCGCCAGCAGCCTACGGACAGACTACGAGCAGTACTTC. Translated, it gives CASSLRTDYEQYF.

The genes are TRBV6-5 and TRBJ2-3, with TRBD1 identical over 8 bases. The germline gives CDR1 MNHEY, CDR2 SVGAGI. The CDR3 sequence is 13 residues long. V lost 6 bases and J lost 4; bases outside the gene matches: 3. The DNA of the CDR3 is TGTGCCAGCAGCCGACAGGGGCCAGATACGCAGTATTTT. It is translated as CASSRQGPDTQYF.

The chain recombines TRBV14 with TRBJ2-7, with a possible D match to TRBD1 (5 bases). Germline V lookup: CDR1 SGHDN, CDR2 FVKESK. The CDR3 loop spans 14 amino acids. With 4 bases removed from V and 0 bases from J, the gap between germline ends came to 10 bases. The CDR3 DNA reads as TGTGCCAGCAGCCTCCACAGGAGCTCCTACGAGCAGTACTTC. It translates to CASSLHRSSYEQYF.

The chain couples TRBV7-2 to TRBJ1-3; D uncertain. CDR1 SGHTA and CDR2 FQGNSA come from the germline V gene. The germline V and J ends were trimmed by 4 bases and 0 bases, with 10 bases remaining between them. The CDR3 runs 15 residues. CDR3 residues: CASSSMGNSGNTIYF. Written as DNA, the CDR3 is TGTGCCAGCAGCTCTATGGGCAACTCTGGAAACACCATATATTTT.

The CDR3 loop is CASSISTSGGAGELFF. The DNA for the CDR3 is TGTGCCAGTAGTATTTCGACTAGCGGGGGGGCCGGGGAGCTGTTTTTT. The V and J genes are TRBV19 and TRBJ2-2; 14 bases line up with TRBD2. V was clipped by 3 bases and J by 6 bases; unmatched bases: 3. The germline gives CDR1 LNHDA, CDR2 SQIVND (reference sequence). CDR3 size: 16 residues.

V and J are TRBV29-1 and TRBJ2-3; 7 bases match TRBD1. The CDR3 covers 12 residues. The ends lost 5 bases at V and 4 bases at J; junction bases unmatched: 3. Germline lookup yields CDR1 SQVTM and CDR2 ANQGSEA. The CDR3 DNA is TGCAGCGTTCATGACAGGGCAGATACGCAGTATTTT. Encoded protein: CSVHDRADTQYF.

This chain uses TRBV7-9 with TRBJ2-2, with a weak D call TRBD2 (5 bases). V lost 5 bases to trimming and J lost 6 bases, with 19 bases between them. The CDR3 runs to 16 residues. CDR1 is SEHNR, CDR2 FQNEAQ, per germline (reference sequence). CDR3 in DNA: TGTGCCAGCAGCCTAAGCCCCGGAGAGGGAGCCGGGGAGCTGTTTTTT. Residues: CASSLSPGEGAGELFF.